This TCR beta chain was profiled in a study of blood T cell repertoires in COVID-19. TCRdb's copy holds only in-frame clones and misses some; the assay was immunoSEQ multiplex PCR. The table lists around 66,000 clones, 70% to 90% of them singletons, with 6% to 7% in the top ten. V was pared by 5 bases and J by 3 bases, with 14 bases between. Germline CDR1 is LNHDA and CDR2 is SQIVND (reference sequence). The CDR3 covers 15 residues. This TCR came from a man aged 55 to 70 with acute or convalescent COVID-19. Sequences were obtained from peripheral blood. V is TRBV19 and J is TRBJ1-3; D is perhaps TRBD1 (6 bases). The CDR3 nucleotides read TGTGCCAGTAGTCTCCCGACAGGTGTTGGAAACACCATATATTTT. Its translation is CASSLPTGVGNTIYF.